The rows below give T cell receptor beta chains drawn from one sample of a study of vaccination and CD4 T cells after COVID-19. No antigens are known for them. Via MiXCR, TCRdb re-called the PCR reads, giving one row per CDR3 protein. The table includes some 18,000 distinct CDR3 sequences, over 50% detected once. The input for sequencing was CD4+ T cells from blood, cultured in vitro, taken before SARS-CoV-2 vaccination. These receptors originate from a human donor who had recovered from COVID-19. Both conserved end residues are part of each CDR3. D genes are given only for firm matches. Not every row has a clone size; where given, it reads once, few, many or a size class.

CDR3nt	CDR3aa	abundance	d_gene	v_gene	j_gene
TGTGCCAGCAGCTCTAGCGGGAGCGTCCCTTACGAGCAGTACTTC	CASSSSGSVPYEQYF	few	TRBD2	TRBV7-6	TRBJ2-7
TGTGCCAGCAGTGAGACTAGCGTTAGCTCCTACAATGAGCAGTTCTTC	CASSETSVSSYNEQFF	-	TRBD2	TRBV6-1	TRBJ2-1
TGCAGTGCTCGTGAAGGACCAGCCTACGAGCAGTACTTC	CSAREGPAYEQYF	few	-	TRBV20-1	TRBJ2-7
TGTGCCAGCAGCTCCAGAGGGAGGGCCGAGAATGAGCAGTTCTTC	CASSSRGRAENEQFF	-	TRBD2	TRBV11-2	TRBJ2-1
TGTGCCACCAGCAGACCGTCCCCGTCAACTCACGAGCAGTACTTC	CATSRPSPSTHEQYF	few	-	TRBV15	TRBJ2-7
TGTGCCAGTACCCCGGGCTTCAGCGGGGCCAACGTCCTGACTTTC	CASTPGFSGANVLTF	-	-	TRBV19	TRBJ2-6
TGCAGTCCATCCCACTCGGGACTAGCGGGAGCAGAGACCCAGTACTTC	CSPSHSGLAGAETQYF	medium-sized	TRBD2	TRBV20-1	TRBJ2-5
TGTGCCAGCATCCTGGTTACAGGGTGGAACACTGAAGCTTTCTTT	CASILVTGWNTEAFF	-	-	TRBV5-6	TRBJ1-1
TGTGCCAGCATATCGATGGCATCCGATACGCAGTATTTT	CASISMASDTQYF	-	-	TRBV7-6	TRBJ2-3
TGTGCCAGCAGCCAAGATGAGTATAGCGGGAGTACAGATACGCAGTATTTT	CASSQDEYSGSTDTQYF	-	TRBD2	TRBV4-2	TRBJ2-3
TGTGCCAGCAGCTTGGGGAGCTATGGCTACACCTTC	CASSLGSYGYTF	-	-	TRBV7-2	TRBJ1-2
TGTGCCAGCAGCTTAGCGCGGGACAATCAAGAGACCCAGTACTTC	CASSLARDNQETQYF	few	-	TRBV7-2	TRBJ2-5
TGTGCCAGCAGTGTTGACAGCTCCTACGAGCAGTACTTC	CASSVDSSYEQYF	-	-	TRBV2	TRBJ2-7
TGTGCCAGCAGTTGGTCCCAGAGTAATCAGCCCCAGCATTTT	CASSWSQSNQPQHF	few	-	TRBV28	TRBJ1-5
TGTGCCATCAGAGCGGGAGGTACATCAAATCTTCGGGGCTACGAGCAGTACTTC	CAIRAGGTSNLRGYEQYF	-	TRBD2	TRBV10-3	TRBJ2-7
TGTGCCATCAGTGAGACAGACTATGGCTACACCTTC	CAISETDYGYTF	few	-	TRBV10-3	TRBJ1-2
TGTGCCTGGAGCGGACTGTACGAGCAGTACTTC	CAWSGLYEQYF	-	-	TRBV30	TRBJ2-7
TGTGCCAGCAGTGCGGCGGGAGTCTCCTACAATGAGCAGTTCTTC	CASSAAGVSYNEQFF	once	TRBD2	TRBV2	TRBJ2-1
TGTAAAAGTCGCGGGGAGGGGACGGCGACTAGCGGCTTGTACCAAGAGACCCAGTACTTC	CKSRGEGTATSGLYQETQYF	-	TRBD2	TRBV6-1	TRBJ2-5
TGTGCCAGCAGTTCCCCCAACAATGAGCAGTTCTTC	CASSSPNNEQFF	-	-	TRBV6-5	TRBJ2-1
TGTGCCAGCAGCGTCGGGGGGCTCGAAGAGACCCAGTACTTC	CASSVGGLEETQYF	-	-	TRBV11-3	TRBJ2-5
TGTGCCAGCAGTTGGGGACAGGGGAGCAATCAGCCCCAGCATTTT	CASSWGQGSNQPQHF	-	TRBD1	TRBV28	TRBJ1-5
TGTGCCAGCAGCTTAGTTCCGGGAGCGGATACGCAGTATTTT	CASSLVPGADTQYF	-	-	TRBV7-9	TRBJ2-3
TGCAGCGCATACAGGGGCAATGAGCAGTTCTTC	CSAYRGNEQFF	-	TRBD1	TRBV29-1	TRBJ2-1
TGTGCCAGCAGCCAGGGACAGAGATATGGCTACACCTTC	CASSQGQRYGYTF	few	TRBD1	TRBV7-2	TRBJ1-2
TGCAGTGCTAGGGACGGACAGGGGGCAGGTACGCAGTATTTT	CSARDGQGAGTQYF	-	TRBD1	TRBV20-1	TRBJ2-3
TGTGCCATCAGTGACGGTTCAGTGAACACTGAAGCTTTCTTT	CAISDGSVNTEAFF	-	-	TRBV10-3	TRBJ1-1
TGTGCCAGCAGCTCCGGGACTAGCGGGAGGGCCGGGGGCAACGAGCAGTTCTTC	CASSSGTSGRAGGNEQFF	few	TRBD2	TRBV7-3	TRBJ2-1
TGCAGTGCTAGGATGGACAGGGGGCGCGGGAGCAATCAGCCCCAGCATTTT	CSARMDRGRGSNQPQHF	few	TRBD1	TRBV20-1	TRBJ1-5
TGTGCCAGCAGCTTGGTTCAGAACCAAGAGACCCAGTACTTC	CASSLVQNQETQYF	-	-	TRBV5-8	TRBJ2-5
TGTGCCAGCAGCTTAGTCCACCGACAAGATCGAAACACCATATATTTT	CASSLVHRQDRNTIYF	-	-	TRBV7-9	TRBJ1-3
TGTGCCAGCAGTTCATCTAGCGGAGCTAGCACAGATACGCAGTATTTT	CASSSSSGASTDTQYF	-	TRBD2	TRBV28	TRBJ2-3
TGCAGTGCTGAAGCACCCGCGGGAGGGCCCTTCAGATACACAGATACGCAGTATTTT	CSAEAPAGGPFRYTDTQYF	-	TRBD2	TRBV20-1	TRBJ2-3
TGTGCCAGCAGTGTTTCGGGTGTGGACTCTGAAGCTTTCTTT	CASSVSGVDSEAFF	-	-	TRBV6-1	TRBJ1-1
TGTGCAAGTCGCGTAGCAGGGGTGGTATTGAACACTGAAGCTTTCTTT	CASRVAGVVLNTEAFF	-	-	TRBV12-2	TRBJ1-1
TGCAGTGCTAGAGACCGGGACAGGGTCGGGTTAGAGACCCAGTACTTC	CSARDRDRVGLETQYF	-	TRBD1	TRBV20-1	TRBJ2-5
TGTGCCAGCAGGCAAGATGTGAGCACCGGGGAGCTGTTTTTT	CASRQDVSTGELFF	-	-	TRBV7-9	TRBJ2-2
TGTGCCAGCAGCTTTGACAGGGGCCAAGAGACCCAGTACTTC	CASSFDRGQETQYF	-	TRBD1	TRBV7-2	TRBJ2-5
TGTGCCAGCAGTAGGGACCAGTCCACCGGGGAGCTGTTTTTT	CASSRDQSTGELFF	-	-	TRBV28	TRBJ2-2